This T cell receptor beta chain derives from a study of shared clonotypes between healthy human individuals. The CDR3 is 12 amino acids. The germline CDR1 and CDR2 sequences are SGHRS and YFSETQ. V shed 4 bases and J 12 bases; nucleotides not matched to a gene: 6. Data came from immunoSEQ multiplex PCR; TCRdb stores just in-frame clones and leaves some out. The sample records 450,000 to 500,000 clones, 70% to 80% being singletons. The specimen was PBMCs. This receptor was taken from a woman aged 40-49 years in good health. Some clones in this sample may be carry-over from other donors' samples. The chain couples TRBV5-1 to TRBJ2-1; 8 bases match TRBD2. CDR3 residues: CASSTLAGRQFF. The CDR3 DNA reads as TGCGCCAGCAGCACCCTAGCGGGTCGGCAGTTCTTC.